This TCR beta chain was documented in a study of vaccination effects on CD4 cells after COVID-19. Study details: Sample collection from two convalescent patients occurred 16 days and one week before vaccination. The study, taken as a whole, reports: The authors studied few convalescent patients and collected no early post-infection timepoints.

CDR3 length: 14 residues. Looked up from germline, CDR1 is LGHDT and CDR2 is YNNKEL (reference sequence). The V and J ends lost 3 bases and 0 bases respectively, with 9 bases between them. Prior to sequencing, the ViraFEST assay stimulated PBMC with viral peptide pools, which expanded the antigen-specific CD4+ T cells. The authors isolated CD4+ T cells after ten to eleven days of culture. SARS-CoV-2 infected the person between March and December 2020, as confirmed by PCR. The repertoire was sequenced with immunoSEQ multiplex PCR; TCRdb's copy has only in-frame clones and lacks some. The sample lists roughly 17,000 clones; around 74% were seen once. Concerning this clone itself: The antigen remains undetermined.

The specimen comprised CD4+ T cells from PBMCs cultured with SARS-CoV-2 spike peptides, sampled before COVID-19 vaccination. The chain recombines TRBV3-1 (or the pseudogene TRBV3-2) with TRBJ2-7; possible D gene TRBD2, 6 bases. This sequence was found in a human donor who had a prior SARS-CoV-2 infection. The CDR3 is CASSHSGSSYEQYF. The DNA of the CDR3 is TGTGCCAGCAGCCATAGCGGAAGCTCCTACGAGCAGTACTTC.